This T cell receptor (beta chain) came from a study of cytomegalovirus exposure and HLA in healthy donors. The PCR employed 60 Vbeta primers together with 13 Jbeta primers. This table comes from immunoSEQ multiplex PCR, and its TCRdb copy is limited to in-frame clones, with some not included. The sample includes 150,000 to 200,000 clones, around 70% of them seen just once. Sequences were obtained from PBMCs. This sequence originates from a male donor in good health and CMV-seronegative.

DNA for the CDR3: TGTGCCTGGAGCCCGGCCGGGGCAGATACGCAGTATTTT. Translating it yields CAWSPAGADTQYF. The rearrangement joins TRBV30 to TRBJ2-3; a weak D match, TRBD2 (5 bases). Trimming shortened V by 3 bases and J by 4 bases, and 11 bases separated the two germline ends. CDR3 length: 13 residues. From germline, CDR1 is GTSNPN and CDR2 SVGIG (reference sequence).